This TCR beta chain appears in the sequencing data of a study of T cell responses to AZD1222 COVID-19 vaccine. Notes on this clone: The target antigen is unknown.

Germline V CDR1 and CDR2: MNHEY, SMNVEV (reference sequence). V dropped 4 bases and J dropped 2 bases, with 17 bases sitting between them. This CDR3 region has 16 residues. Study results and limitations: Repertoires were obtained only post-peak T cell response. Only 5 or 6 people who got AZD1222 tested seropositive at baseline. Donors were mostly white British, more females; clonal diversity possibly underestimated. The study reported that nearly half of spike-specific TCRs target unmutated variant regions.

Generated by immunoSEQ multiplex PCR, the TCRdb table keeps only in-frame clones and is missing some. Here the sample spans 150,000 to 200,000 clones, approximately 92% being singletons. The chain links TRBV27 to TRBJ2-5; D possibly corresponds to TRBD2 (6 bases). The material was peripheral blood, obtained on day 0 of AZD1222 vaccination. The receptor was isolated from an adult in good health. CDR3 protein: CASSSIPGATQETQYF. The CDR3 DNA reads TGTGCCAGCAGTTCGATCCCGGGAGCCACGCAAGAGACCCAGTACTTC.